This entry lists 17 T cell receptor beta chains sequenced from one sample in a study of T cells in Graves' hyperthyroidism and ophthalmopathy. Amplification of TCR beta CDR3 regions was performed using RNA transcripts as template. A first-round RT-PCR of the TCR CDR3 used the HTBI primer set. TCRdb reprocessed the multiplex PCR reads with MiXCR, giving one entry per CDR3 protein. The sample holds hundreds of thousands of distinct CDR3 sequences; around 20% are singletons and the top ten take more than 30%. The sequencing input was blood. Receptor source: a young man with Graves' ophthalmopathy.

The rearrangement joins TRBV10-2 to TRBJ2-1; TRBD2 aligns across 11 bases. The CDR3 covers 15 residues. V shed 4 bases and J 6 bases; nucleotides not matched to a gene: 5. In germline, CDR1 is WSHSY, CDR2 SAAADI. The CDR3 here is CASSGTLAGGNEQFF. In DNA, the CDR3 is TGCGCCAGCAGTGGGACTCTAGCGGGGGGCAATGAGCAGTTCTTC.

The rearrangement joins TRBV28 to TRBJ2-5; no firm D call. The J call may be in error: the DNA end matches TRBJ2-1 better. CDR1 and CDR2 from the germline V gene are MDHEN and SYDVKM. This CDR3 contains 12 residues. The CDR3, as DNA: TGTGCCAGCAGTTGGGGTGGGAAGACCCAGTTCTTC. It encodes CASSWGGKTQFF.

The chain carries TRBV10-3 and TRBJ1-4, with D uncertain. This CDR3 is 16 amino acids long. V dropped 6 bases and J dropped 0 bases, with 14 bases sitting between them. Germline CDR1 ENHRY, CDR2 SYGVKD. CDR3 coding DNA: TGTGCCATCAGCGAGCGCCAGGTTGCAACTAATGAAAAACTGTTTTTT. Residues: CAISERQVATNEKLFF.

This chain joins TRBV28 and TRBJ1-2, with a weak D call TRBD1 (5 bases). From germline, CDR1 is MDHEN and CDR2 SYDVKM. The V and J ends lost 5 bases and 4 bases respectively, with 8 bases between them. The CDR3 runs 12 residues. The CDR3 coding sequence is TGTGCCAGCAGTGACAGATCCTATGGCTACACCTTC. As protein: CASSDRSYGYTF.

Ten or more counts support this clonotype. The chain links TRBV5-1 to TRBJ2-1; maybe TRBD1 (7 bases). V lost 4 bases and J lost 7, with 18 bases in between. Germline CDR1 and CDR2: SGHRS and YFSETQ. CDR3 size: 15 residues. CDR3 amino acids: CASSKGAAGTNEQFF. The CDR3 DNA reads TGCGCCAGCAGCAAGGGGGCAGCGGGTACAAATGAGCAGTTCTTC. Together with reference TRBV5-1 and TRBJ2-1, the CDR3 gives the full variable domain: KAGVTQTPRYLIKTRGQQVTLSCSPISGHRSVSWYQQTPGQGLQFLFEYFSETQRNKGNFPGRFSGRQFSNSRSEMNVSTLELGDSALYLCASSKGAAGTNEQFFGPGTRLTVL.

This clonotype came up a few times. At one boundary the junction diverges from the germline segment, which might be a read error. The chain recombines TRBV6-5 with TRBJ1-1; D is perhaps TRBD1 (5 bases). The CDR3 has 13 amino acids. Germline values: CDR1 MNHEY, CDR2 SVGAGI. Here the CDR3 reads CANSYSGGEEAFF. CDR3 bases: TGTGCCAACAGTTACTCGGGGGGAGAAGAAGCTTTCTTT.

The chain carries TRBV5-1 and TRBJ2-3; 9 nucleotides line up with TRBD2. J gave up 3 bases and V 1 base, and 12 bases lay outside the gene matches. The length of the CDR3 is 18 residues. Germline V CDR1 and CDR2: SGHRS, YFSETQ. The chain's CDR3 is CASSLSGAAGGKTDTQYF. The CDR3 coding sequence is TGCGCCAGCAGCTTGTCGGGGGCTGCGGGAGGGAAGACAGATACGCAGTATTTT.

The table lists this clonotype with many counts. In nucleotides, the CDR3 is TGTGCCAGCAGCCCTCCTGGCTTGGGGCTAGCTGAGCAGTTCTTC. The encoded protein is CASSPPGLGLAEQFF. J is TRBJ2-1 and V is TRBV7-3; either TRBD1 or TRBD2 may supply D (5 bases each). V lost 5 bases, J lost 9 bases, and 20 bases lay in between. The V gene's germline CDR1 is SGHTA and CDR2 FQGTGA. The CDR3 has 15 amino acids.

The sample holds many counts of this clonotype. This chain links TRBV3-1 with TRBJ2-7; possibly TRBD2 for D (6 bases). V lost 3 bases and J 3 bases, leaving 9 bases between the germline ends. This CDR3 spans 13 amino acids. Germline V gene lookup returns CDR1 LGHDT and CDR2 YNNKEL (reference sequence). CDR3 residues: CASSQGTDYEQYF. Written as DNA, the CDR3 is TGTGCCAGCAGCCAGGGGACTGACTACGAGCAGTACTTC.

The gene calls are TRBV7-3 and TRBJ2-2; possible D gene TRBD1, 5 bases. The CDR3 totals 16 residues. Trimming pared 1 base from V and 4 bases from J, leaving 13 bases between. Germline values: CDR1 SGHTA, CDR2 FQGTGA. The CDR3 DNA is TGTGCCAGCAGCTTAAGCCCAGGGTGGGGCACCGGGGAGCTGTTTTTT. Encoded protein: CASSLSPGWGTGELFF.

Many counts were recorded for this clonotype. Written as DNA, the CDR3 is TGCAGTGCTAGAGGACTAGCGGGAATATCATACGAGCAGTACTTC. It translates to CSARGLAGISYEQYF. The rearrangement links TRBV20-1 to TRBJ2-7; 11 bases align to TRBD2. Germline loops: CDR1 DFQATT, CDR2 SNEGSKA (reference sequence). V trimming: 1 base; J trimming: 4 bases; junction bases outside the gene matches: 6. The CDR3 loop spans 15 amino acids.

The chain has TRBV12-3 or TRBV12-4 and TRBJ1-5; D is unresolved. V was clipped by 3 bases and J by 0 bases, with 9 bases between them. This CDR3 region has 15 residues. CDR3 sequence: CASSFGGNSNQPQHF. In DNA form, the CDR3 reads TGTGCCAGCAGTTTTGGAGGGAATAGCAATCAGCCCCAGCATTTT.

This clonotype occurred a few times. The V call is TRBV20-1, the J call TRBJ2-5, with 10 bases matching TRBD2. In germline, CDR1 is DFQATT, CDR2 SNEGSKA (reference sequence). The CDR3 is 18 amino acids. V lost 6 bases to trimming and J lost 2 bases; unmatched junction nucleotides: 18. CDR3 sequence (DNA): TGCAGTGCCCGAGGGCGAGCGGGAGGGCCTTGGGTACAAGAGACCCAGTACTTC. Protein product: CSARGRAGGPWVQETQYF.

This chain uses TRBV7-9 with TRBJ2-5, with a weak D call TRBD1 (5 bases). The CDR3 is 12 amino acids. V was cut by 8 bases and J by 2 bases, with 9 bases left in between. The germline gives CDR1 SEHNR, CDR2 FQNEAQ (reference sequence). The CDR3 sequence is CASGRQQETQYF. The CDR3 nucleotides read TGTGCCAGCGGGCGACAGCAAGAGACCCAGTACTTC.

This clonotype showed up many times. The V call is TRBV27, the J call TRBJ2-1, with TRBD2 matching 14 bases. CDR3 size: 18 residues. With V trimmed by 2 bases and J by 8 bases, 11 bases remained unmatched. CDR1 MNHEY and CDR2 SMNVEV come from the germline V gene (reference sequence). In nucleotides, the CDR3 is TGTGCCAGCAGTTTAGGGACTAGCGGGAGTCGCCCGGGGGATGAGCAGTTCTTC. Translating gives CASSLGTSGSRPGDEQFF.

This clonotype has only a few counts. J is TRBJ2-7 and V is TRBV27, with 11 bases lining up with TRBD2. Germline lookup yields CDR1 MNHEY and CDR2 SMNVEV (reference sequence). The CDR3 is made up of 16 amino acids. V was clipped by 5 bases and J by 4 bases; unmatched bases: 10. CDR3 in DNA: TGTGCCAGCAGTCCCGTCTCTAGCGGGAGGTGGTACGAGCAGTACTTC. Protein: CASSPVSSGRWYEQYF.

This clonotype showed up just a few times. The chain combines TRBV6-1 with TRBJ1-5; 7 bases align to TRBD1. V was clipped by 7 bases and J by 5 bases; unmatched bases: 11. There are 15 residues in the CDR3. Germline-derived CDR1 and CDR2 are MNHNS and SASEGT. The CDR3 here is CASNSNTGDYQPQHF. The CDR3 coding sequence is TGTGCCAGCAACAGTAATACAGGGGACTATCAGCCCCAGCATTTT.